These 28 T cell receptor beta chains came from one sample sequenced in a study of blood T cell repertoires in COVID-19. The repertoire was sequenced with immunoSEQ multiplex PCR; TCRdb's copy has only in-frame clones and lacks some. The table lists some 150,000 clones, about 88% of them singletons. Sequencing was done on a sample of peripheral blood. The receptors were sampled from a human donor in a cohort sampled during active COVID-19.

The chain links TRBV25-1 to TRBJ2-7; D may be TRBD2 (5 bases). V was trimmed by 3 bases and J by 3 bases, leaving 12 bases between them. The germline CDR1 and CDR2 sequences are MGHDK and SYGVNS. This CDR3 spans 14 amino acids. The CDR3 sequence is CASSEGTGYYEQYF. CDR3 nucleotide sequence: TGTGCCAGCAGTGAGGGTACGGGATACTACGAGCAGTACTTC.

The chain combines TRBV27 with TRBJ2-1; D call uncertain. Germline V lookup: CDR1 MNHEY, CDR2 SMNVEV (reference sequence). The CDR3 is 13 amino acids. The germline V and J ends were trimmed by 0 bases and 8 bases, with 8 bases remaining between them. CDR3 loop: CASSLSYGYEQFF. CDR3 DNA: TGTGCCAGCAGTTTATCGTACGGGTATGAGCAGTTCTTC.

This clone was detected once. CDR3 in DNA: TGTGCCAGCAACCCTCAGGGGGGAGCTAACTATGGCTACACCTTC. It encodes CASNPQGGANYGYTF. The chain combines TRBV28 with TRBJ1-2, with 7 bases fitting TRBD1. The CDR3 length is 15 residues. The ends lost 7 bases at V and 0 bases at J; junction bases unmatched: 8. Per the germline V gene, CDR1 is MDHEN and CDR2 is SYDVKM.

The chain is built from TRBV5-1 and TRBJ1-1; the match to TRBD1 covers 8 bases. Trimming cost V 4 bases and J 3 bases; bases outside gene matches: 5. CDR3 length: 14 residues. Germline values: CDR1 SGHRS, CDR2 YFSETQ. This CDR3 is CASSRTGSHTEAFF. CDR3 bases: TGCGCCAGCAGCCGGACAGGGTCCCACACTGAAGCTTTCTTT.

This clone showed up just once. The chain combines TRBV28 with TRBJ2-4, with TRBD1 identical over 8 bases. This CDR3 comprises 14 residues. J lost 3 bases, V lost 6 bases, and 4 bases had no gene match. Germline V gene lookup returns CDR1 MDHEN and CDR2 SYDVKM. The CDR3 coding sequence is TGTGCCAGCAGCGACGGACAGGGCAAAAACATTCAGTACTTC. Translated, it gives CASSDGQGKNIQYF.

The chain combines TRBV28 with TRBJ2-5, with TRBD2 as a possible D gene (6 bases). Germline values: CDR1 MDHEN, CDR2 SYDVKM. The CDR3 spans 12 residues. V lost 8 bases, J lost 5 bases, and 12 bases lay in between. The CDR3 bases are TGTGCCAGCGCCGGGAGTGGGGAGACCCAGTACTTC. Its protein is CASAGSGETQYF.

This clone was found once. This sequence joins TRBV6-1 and TRBJ1-2; TRBD1 aligns across 8 bases. V lost 2 bases to trimming and J lost 0 bases; unmatched junction nucleotides: 8. Germline V gives CDR1 MNHNS, CDR2 SASEGT. The CDR3 covers 17 residues. DNA of the CDR3: TGTGCCAGCAGTGAACGGACAGGGACCCTTGCTAACTATGGCTACACCTTC. Translated, it gives CASSERTGTLANYGYTF.

The chain carries TRBV16 and TRBJ1-2; TRBD1 is a possible D gene (5 bases). The CDR3 runs 12 residues. Germline V lookup: CDR1 KGHSY, CDR2 FQNENV. V was clipped by 2 bases and J by 6 bases, with 7 bases between them. The CDR3 bases are TGTGCCAGCAGCCAAAGGGGAAATGGCTACACCTTC. It translates to CASSQRGNGYTF.

V and J are TRBV18 and TRBJ1-1; a weak D match, TRBD1 (6 bases). From germline, CDR1 is KGHSH and CDR2 LQKENI. V gave up 1 base and J gave up 0 bases, with 9 bases separating them. The CDR3 has 15 amino acids. CDR3 nucleotide sequence: TGTGCCAGCTCACCACAGGGGGGGATGAACACTGAAGCTTTCTTT. It codes for CASSPQGGMNTEAFF.

The chain uses TRBV10-1 and TRBJ2-3; TRBD1 aligns across 7 bases. V lost 0 bases, J lost 6 bases, and 6 bases stayed unmatched. Germline loops: CDR1 WNHNN, CDR2 SYGVQD (reference sequence). The CDR3 is 15 amino acids. DNA for the CDR3: TGCGCCAGCAGTGAGTCGGGCAGGGGGAAGGATACGCAGTATTTT. Its protein is CASSESGRGKDTQYF.

The J gene is TRBJ2-3, the V gene TRBV5-8, with 8 bases that match TRBD1. The germline V gene has CDR1 SGHTS and CDR2 YDEGEE. The CDR3 loop spans 16 amino acids. With V trimmed by 1 base and J by 4 bases, 8 bases remained unmatched. Here the CDR3 reads CASSLLGQGVSDTQYF. The CDR3 nucleotides read TGTGCCAGCAGCTTGTTAGGACAGGGTGTATCAGATACGCAGTATTTT.

V and J are TRBV5-8 and TRBJ2-1; D call uncertain. In germline, CDR1 is SGHTS, CDR2 YDEGEE. V was trimmed by 0 bases and J by 0 bases, leaving 10 bases between them. The CDR3 is 16 amino acids. The CDR3 DNA follows: TGTGCCAGCAGCTTGGGCAGTTCTGTCTCCTACAATGAGCAGTTCTTC. Amino acid sequence: CASSLGSSVSYNEQFF.

The chain employs TRBV12-3 or TRBV12-4 and TRBJ2-2; 7 bases are shared with TRBD2. After removal of 7 bases from V and 7 bases from J, the junction contained 6 bases not matched to a gene. The CDR3 consists of 13 residues. The CDR3 protein is CASNPGLYGELFF. CDR3 nucleotide sequence: TGTGCCAGCAATCCGGGACTATACGGGGAGCTGTTTTTT.

The V gene is TRBV9, the J gene TRBJ1-3, with 7 bases lining up with TRBD1. Per the germline V gene, CDR1 is SGDLS and CDR2 is YYNGEE. The V segment lost 3 bases and the J segment 4 bases; nucleotides outside the gene matches: 13. The CDR3 is made up of 17 amino acids. The CDR3 reads CASSDASQGVAGNTIYF. In nucleotides, the CDR3 is TGTGCCAGCAGCGATGCAAGTCAGGGGGTGGCGGGAAACACCATATATTTT.

V is TRBV3-1 (or the pseudogene TRBV3-2) and J is TRBJ1-1; the D gene is possibly TRBD1 (5 bases). Germline lookup yields CDR1 LGHDT and CDR2 YNNKEL (reference sequence). Trimming shortened V by 4 bases and J by 2 bases, and 14 bases separated the two germline ends. This CDR3 region has 15 residues. CDR3 in DNA: TGTGCCAGCAGCCCCGGGACGGAGGGAAACACTGAAGCTTTCTTT. Its translation is CASSPGTEGNTEAFF.

This clone was detected only once. J is TRBJ2-1 and V is TRBV15; 9 bases are shared with TRBD1. CDR3 size: 15 residues. Germline CDR1 is LNHNV and CDR2 is YYDKDF (reference sequence). After removal of 4 bases from V and 7 bases from J, the junction contained 8 bases not matched to a gene. The CDR3 region is CATSTFRDRANEQFF. The CDR3 DNA reads TGTGCCACCAGCACATTCCGGGACAGGGCAAATGAGCAGTTCTTC.

The chain links TRBV7-9 to TRBJ2-6, with D tentatively TRBD1 (6 bases). Germline values: CDR1 SEHNR, CDR2 FQNEAQ (reference sequence). The ends were cut back, 2 bases at V and 3 bases at J, with 20 bases in the middle. CDR3 length equals 19 residues. CDR3 amino acids: CASSLIQAGESYGANVLTF. CDR3 in DNA: TGTGCCAGCAGCTTAATTCAGGCAGGGGAATCATATGGGGCCAACGTCCTGACTTTC. Combining the CDR3 with reference TRBV7-9 and TRBJ2-6 gives the whole variable domain DTGVSQNPRHKITKRGQNVTFRCDPISEHNRLYWYRQTLGQGPEFLTYFQNEAQLEKSRLLSDRFSAERPKGSFSTLEIQRTEQGDSAMYLCASSLIQAGESYGANVLTFGAGSRLTVL.

This clone was detected only once. The rearrangement uses TRBV11-2 and TRBJ2-3; 9 bases line up with TRBD1. After removal of 5 bases from V and 3 bases from J, the junction contained 9 bases not matched to a gene. The CDR3 contains 16 residues. Germline values: CDR1 SGHAT, CDR2 FQNNGV. This CDR3 reads CASSLWDRAGTDTQYF. CDR3 nucleotides: TGTGCCAGCAGCCTGTGGGACAGGGCGGGAACAGATACGCAGTATTTT.

V and J are TRBV7-8 and TRBJ2-7; a possible D gene is TRBD2 (5 bases). Per germline, CDR1 SGHVS and CDR2 FQNEAQ. Between the trimmed V and J ends, which lost 4 bases and 4 bases, there was a span of 11 bases. The CDR3 totals 13 residues. The CDR3 here is CASSSERLYEQYF. In DNA form, the CDR3 reads TGTGCCAGCAGCTCCGAGCGGCTTTACGAGCAGTACTTC.

This sequence joins TRBV9 and TRBJ2-3, with 7 positions matching TRBD2. CDR3 length: 18 amino acids. The V and J ends lost 0 bases and 0 bases, in that order; junction bases with no gene match: 10. CDR1 is SGDLS and CDR2 is YYNGEE in the germline V gene. CDR3 nucleotide sequence: TGTGCCAGCAGCGTAGGAGAGGGGAGCGGGGATAGCACAGATACGCAGTATTTT. Translating it yields CASSVGEGSGDSTDTQYF.

The CDR3 loop reads CASSYYGTTYEQYF. The CDR3 DNA follows: TGTGCCAGCAGTTACTACGGGACTACATACGAGCAGTACTTC. The genes are TRBV6-5 and TRBJ2-7; 7 nucleotides agree with TRBD2. From germline, CDR1 is MNHEY and CDR2 SVGAGI. Trimming took 1 base from V and 4 from J; bases not matched to a gene: 4. This CDR3 is 14 amino acids long.

This clone was counted once. V usage is TRBV27 and J usage is TRBJ2-7; TRBD1 is a possible D gene (6 bases). V dropped 4 bases and J dropped 1 base, with 11 bases sitting between them. The CDR3 is made up of 14 amino acids. Germline values: CDR1 MNHEY, CDR2 SMNVEV (reference sequence). Here the CDR3 DNA reads TGTGCCAGCAGTTCTCTAGGGGGTTCCTACGAGCAGTACTTC. It yields the protein CASSSLGGSYEQYF.

This clone was counted only a few times. V gene TRBV5-4 combines with J gene TRBJ2-3; 7 bases fit TRBD2. This CDR3 has 16 residues. Germline V gene data show CDR1 as SGHNT and CDR2 as YYREEE (reference sequence). The J segment lost 1 base and the V segment lost 1 base, leaving 6 bases of the junction unmatched. The DNA for the CDR3 is TGTGCCAGCAGCTTGCAGATCCTAGCGGGCACAGATACGCAGTATTTT. Its protein product is CASSLQILAGTDTQYF.

This sequence joins TRBV27 and TRBJ2-7; 8 positions match TRBD1. The ends lost 2 bases at V and 3 bases at J; junction bases unmatched: 9. CDR3 length: 16 amino acids. The germline CDR1 and CDR2 sequences are MNHEY and SMNVEV (reference sequence). CDR3 DNA sequence: TGTGCCAGCAGTTTAACTAAACAGGGGGAAGGCTACGAGCAGTACTTC. This gives the protein CASSLTKQGEGYEQYF.

This clone appeared once. This rearrangement joins TRBV3-1 (or the pseudogene TRBV3-2) to TRBJ2-1; a possible D gene is TRBD2 (5 bases). In germline, CDR1 is LGHDT, CDR2 YNNKEL (reference sequence). V was shortened by 5 bases and J by 5 bases, with 16 bases between the two germline ends. There are 15 residues in the CDR3. The DNA for the CDR3 is TGTGCCAGCAGCTTTCGGACCAACGGGGACAATGAGCAGTTCTTC. Protein: CASSFRTNGDNEQFF.

The count of this clone is one. The rearrangement links TRBV3-1 (or the pseudogene TRBV3-2) to TRBJ2-7; 14 bases line up with TRBD2. The germline V gene encodes CDR1 LGHDT and CDR2 YNNKEL (reference sequence). The CDR3 is made up of 17 amino acids. Trimming at V came to 1 base and at J to 6 bases, leaving 8 bases not matched to a gene. Here the CDR3 reads CASSQGSLGLAGGEQYF. Written as DNA, the CDR3 is TGTGCCAGCAGCCAAGGCTCCCTAGGACTAGCGGGAGGCGAGCAGTACTTC.

The J gene is TRBJ2-2, the V gene TRBV7-9; possible D gene TRBD1, 6 bases. CDR3 size: 14 residues. Per the germline V gene, CDR1 is SEHNR and CDR2 is FQNEAQ (reference sequence). Between the trimmed V and J ends, which lost 5 bases and 3 bases, there was a span of 10 bases. The CDR3 region is CASSLGQYTGELFF. Here the CDR3 DNA reads TGTGCCAGCAGCCTCGGACAGTACACCGGGGAGCTGTTTTTT.

V and J are TRBV24-1 and TRBJ2-2; 12 bases align to TRBD2. Germline CDR1 reads KGHDR; CDR2 reads SFDVKD. This CDR3 spans 18 amino acids. V dropped 4 bases and J dropped 3; count of bases not matched to a gene: 8. CDR3 loop: CATSDSLAGGPDTGELFF. The CDR3 coding sequence is TGTGCCACCAGTGACTCCCTAGCGGGGGGGCCCGACACCGGGGAGCTGTTTTTT.